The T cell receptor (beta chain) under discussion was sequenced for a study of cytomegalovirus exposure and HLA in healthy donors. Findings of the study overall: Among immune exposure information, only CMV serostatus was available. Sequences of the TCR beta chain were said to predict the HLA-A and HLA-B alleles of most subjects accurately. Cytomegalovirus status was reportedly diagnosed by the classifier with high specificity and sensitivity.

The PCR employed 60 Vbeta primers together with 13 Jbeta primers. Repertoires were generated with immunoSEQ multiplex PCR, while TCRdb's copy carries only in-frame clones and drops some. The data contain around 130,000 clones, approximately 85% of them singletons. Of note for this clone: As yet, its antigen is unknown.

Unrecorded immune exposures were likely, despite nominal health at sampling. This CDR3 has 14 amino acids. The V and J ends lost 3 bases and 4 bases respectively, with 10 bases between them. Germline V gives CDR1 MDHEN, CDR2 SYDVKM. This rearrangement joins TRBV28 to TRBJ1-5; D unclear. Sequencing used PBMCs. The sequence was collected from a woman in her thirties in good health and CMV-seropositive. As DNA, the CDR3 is TGTGCCAGCAGTTTTAGGGAGTCAAATCAGCCCCAGCATTTT. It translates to CASSFRESNQPQHF.